Listed below are T cell receptor beta chains from one sample, sequenced in a study of molecular identifiers for immune sequencing clone quantification. TCRdb itself ran the PCR reads through MiXCR, one entry per CDR3 protein. This table has over 600,000 distinct CDR3 sequences, just under 20% appearing once. Sequenced material: naive CD8+ T cells from blood, with Jurkat cell RNA spiked in. The receptors stem from a human donor in good health. Some libraries in this study had Jurkat cell RNA spiked in. Both conserved end residues are part of each CDR3. A D gene is named only where the DNA matches it firmly. The size of a clone is reported for some rows only, either as once, few or many, or as a class for expanded clones.

v_gene: TRBV4-3
j_gene: TRBJ2-7
len: 14
abundance: many
d_gene: .
CDR3nt: TGCGCCAGCAGCCAAGATGGCAGTACCTACGAGCAGTACTTC
CDR3aa: CASSQDGSTYEQYF

v_gene: TRBV9
j_gene: TRBJ1-4
len: 15
abundance: many
d_gene: .
CDR3nt: TGTGCCAGCAGCCCCTCCCGGGGGCCGGGGGAAAAACTGTTTTTT
CDR3aa: CASSPSRGPGEKLFF

v_gene: TRBV30
j_gene: TRBJ2-2
len: 11
abundance: .
d_gene: .
CDR3nt: TGTGCCTGGAGTAGTACCGGGGAGCTGTTTTTT
CDR3aa: CAWSSTGELFF

v_gene: TRBV6-5
j_gene: TRBJ2-7
len: 13
abundance: many
d_gene: .
CDR3nt: TGTGCCAGCAGGGACCCAAGCTCCTACGAGCAGTACTTC
CDR3aa: CASRDPSSYEQYF

v_gene: TRBV2
j_gene: TRBJ2-7
len: 15
abundance: few
d_gene: .
CDR3nt: TGTGCCAGCAGTGATCCAGGCCTGGGGTTGTCCGAGCAGTACTTC
CDR3aa: CASSDPGLGLSEQYF

v_gene: TRBV12-3/TRBV12-4
j_gene: TRBJ2-2
len: 16
abundance: many
d_gene: TRBD2
CDR3nt: TGTGCCAGCAGCCAAAGGGTAGCGGGATACACCGGGGAGCTGTTTTTT
CDR3aa: CASSQRVAGYTGELFF

v_gene: TRBV7-9
j_gene: TRBJ2-5
len: 13
abundance: many
d_gene: TRBD2
CDR3nt: TGTGCCAGCAGCCCCCAGCGGGAGGTGACCCAGTACTTC
CDR3aa: CASSPQREVTQYF

v_gene: TRBV7-9
j_gene: TRBJ1-1
len: 11
abundance: many
d_gene: .
CDR3nt: TGTGCCAGTACGTCAGGGGCTGAAGCTTTCTTT
CDR3aa: CASTSGAEAFF

v_gene: TRBV7-3
j_gene: TRBJ2-3
len: 13
abundance: many
d_gene: .
CDR3nt: TGTGCCAGCAGACCCAACGGGGAAGATACGCAGTATTTT
CDR3aa: CASRPNGEDTQYF

v_gene: TRBV30
j_gene: TRBJ1-1
len: 12
abundance: many
d_gene: .
CDR3nt: TGTGCCTGGAGTGCTCTGGGGACTGAAGCTTTCTTT
CDR3aa: CAWSALGTEAFF

v_gene: TRBV4-3
j_gene: TRBJ1-5
len: 15
abundance: many
d_gene: .
CDR3nt: TGCGCCAGCAGCCAAGATTTAGGTCTGTATCAGCCCCAGCATTTT
CDR3aa: CASSQDLGLYQPQHF

v_gene: TRBV14
j_gene: TRBJ2-3
len: 14
abundance: many
d_gene: .
CDR3nt: TGTGCCAGCAGCCTCCGGGACGGACCAGATACGCAGTATTTT
CDR3aa: CASSLRDGPDTQYF

v_gene: TRBV5-3
j_gene: TRBJ2-7
len: 14
abundance: few
d_gene: .
CDR3nt: TGTGCCAGCTACTTCCAGGACGACCCCTACGAGCAGTACTTC
CDR3aa: CASYFQDDPYEQYF

v_gene: TRBV28
j_gene: TRBJ2-5
len: 18
abundance: few
d_gene: TRBD2
CDR3nt: TGTGCCAGCAGTTTAGTAGCGGGAGGGCCTTTTTACCAAGAGACCCAGTACTTC
CDR3aa: CASSLVAGGPFYQETQYF

v_gene: TRBV15
j_gene: TRBJ1-3
len: 15
abundance: many
d_gene: TRBD1
CDR3nt: TGTGCCACCAGCAGCGGACAGGGAAGAGGAAACACCATATATTTT
CDR3aa: CATSSGQGRGNTIYF

v_gene: TRBV9
j_gene: TRBJ1-5
len: 14
abundance: few
d_gene: .
CDR3nt: TGTGCCAGCAGCGTAGAGGGGGGGCGTCAGCCCCAGCATTTT
CDR3aa: CASSVEGGRQPQHF

v_gene: TRBV6-5
j_gene: TRBJ1-5
len: 15
abundance: many
d_gene: TRBD1
CDR3nt: TGTGCCAGCAGCTGGACAGGGAATAGCAATCAGCCCCAGCATTTT
CDR3aa: CASSWTGNSNQPQHF

v_gene: TRBV13
j_gene: TRBJ1-4
len: 14
abundance: few
d_gene: .
CDR3nt: TGTGCCAGCAGCATGCAGGGGACTCATGAAAAACTGTTTTTT
CDR3aa: CASSMQGTHEKLFF

v_gene: TRBV20-1
j_gene: TRBJ1-2
len: 12
abundance: many
d_gene: .
CDR3nt: TGCAGTGCTAGAGATTTTGAGAACGGCTACACCTTC
CDR3aa: CSARDFENGYTF

v_gene: TRBV28
j_gene: TRBJ2-2
len: 15
abundance: many
d_gene: .
CDR3nt: TGTGCCAGCAGTTTTTTGGTGGGGAACACCGGGGAGCTGTTTTTT
CDR3aa: CASSFLVGNTGELFF

v_gene: TRBV20-1
j_gene: TRBJ2-7
len: 15
abundance: many
d_gene: .
CDR3nt: TGCAGTGCTAGAGGGGGCTACTCGGCCGACTACGAGCAGTACTTC
CDR3aa: CSARGGYSADYEQYF

v_gene: TRBV4-1
j_gene: TRBJ1-1
len: 13
abundance: many
d_gene: .
CDR3nt: TGCGCCAGCAGCCAAGCACTGGGGGCTGAAGCTTTCTTT
CDR3aa: CASSQALGAEAFF

v_gene: TRBV19
j_gene: TRBJ2-3
len: 16
abundance: many
d_gene: .
CDR3nt: TGTGCCAGTAGTAAGTTCGGGCAGGGTGAGGCAGATACGCAGTATTTT
CDR3aa: CASSKFGQGEADTQYF

v_gene: TRBV24-1
j_gene: TRBJ2-5
len: 13
abundance: .
d_gene: .
CDR3nt: TGTGCCACCCAGGACAGATACCAAGAGACCCAGTACTTC
CDR3aa: CATQDRYQETQYF

v_gene: TRBV14
j_gene: TRBJ2-3
len: 15
abundance: many
d_gene: .
CDR3nt: TGTGCCAGCAGCCAGGGAGCGGCTAACACAGATACGCAGTATTTT
CDR3aa: CASSQGAANTDTQYF

v_gene: TRBV6-2/TRBV6-3
j_gene: TRBJ2-7
len: 14
abundance: .
d_gene: TRBD1
CDR3nt: TGTGCCAGCAGTTTCCGGGACAGGGGCCACGAGCAGTACTTC
CDR3aa: CASSFRDRGHEQYF

v_gene: TRBV7-9
j_gene: TRBJ2-7
len: 18
abundance: .
d_gene: TRBD2
CDR3nt: TGTGCCAGCAGCTCCCGATGGGAAAGCGGGATAATCTCCTACGAGCAGTACTTC
CDR3aa: CASSSRWESGIISYEQYF

v_gene: TRBV12-3/TRBV12-4
j_gene: TRBJ2-1
len: 16
abundance: few
d_gene: .
CDR3nt: TGTGCCAGCCGTGAGGCGGCTAGTCAGATCTACAATGAGCAGTTCTTC
CDR3aa: CASREAASQIYNEQFF

v_gene: TRBV6-2/TRBV6-3
j_gene: TRBJ2-7
len: 16
abundance: .
d_gene: TRBD1
CDR3nt: TGTGCCAGCAGTTACTCAGGGGGACAGCCATCCTACGAGCAGTACTTC
CDR3aa: CASSYSGGQPSYEQYF

v_gene: TRBV30
j_gene: TRBJ1-1
len: 14
abundance: many
d_gene: .
CDR3nt: TGTGCCCGAGAACCGGGTCCAAGAGGCACTGAAGCTTTCTTT
CDR3aa: CAREPGPRGTEAFF

v_gene: TRBV6-4
j_gene: TRBJ2-3
len: 15
abundance: .
d_gene: TRBD2
CDR3nt: TGTGCCAGCAGTGAAGTTAGCGGGAGCACAGATACGCAGTATTTT
CDR3aa: CASSEVSGSTDTQYF

v_gene: TRBV3-1
j_gene: TRBJ2-2
len: 15
abundance: many
d_gene: TRBD2
CDR3nt: TGTGCCAGCAGCCAAGACTCACTAGCGCCCGGGGAGCTGTTTTTT
CDR3aa: CASSQDSLAPGELFF

v_gene: TRBV21-1
j_gene: TRBJ2-2
len: 20
abundance: many
d_gene: .
CDR3nt: TGTGCCAGCAGCAAAGGCTGGACTAGCGGTACCCGAGCGAACACCGGGGAGCTGTTTTTT
CDR3aa: CASSKGWTSGTRANTGELFF

v_gene: TRBV6-2/TRBV6-3
j_gene: TRBJ1-1
len: 14
abundance: many
d_gene: .
CDR3nt: TGTGCCAGCAGTTACACCGGGAGGGGCACTGAAGCTTTCTTT
CDR3aa: CASSYTGRGTEAFF

v_gene: TRBV12-3/TRBV12-4
j_gene: TRBJ2-1
len: 13
abundance: many
d_gene: .
CDR3nt: TGTGCCACCGAAGGGACTTCCTACAATGAGCAGTTCTTC
CDR3aa: CATEGTSYNEQFF

v_gene: TRBV19
j_gene: TRBJ2-5
len: 14
abundance: many
d_gene: TRBD1
CDR3nt: TGTGCCAGTAGTGCTGGGACAGACCAAGAGACCCAGTACTTC
CDR3aa: CASSAGTDQETQYF

v_gene: TRBV27
j_gene: TRBJ2-7
len: 15
abundance: few
d_gene: TRBD1
CDR3nt: TGTGCCAGCAGTTTGGGTGGACAGGGGGCGAACGAGCAGTACTTC
CDR3aa: CASSLGGQGANEQYF

v_gene: TRBV6-1
j_gene: TRBJ2-3
len: 13
abundance: many
d_gene: .
CDR3nt: TGTGCCAGCAGTGAAGTTTCGGTATATACGCAGTATTTT
CDR3aa: CASSEVSVYTQYF

v_gene: TRBV6-6
j_gene: TRBJ2-3
len: 16
abundance: many
d_gene: .
CDR3nt: TGTGCCAGCAGCCAGGCGGCGGCACCGAACACAGATACGCAGTATTTT
CDR3aa: CASSQAAAPNTDTQYF

v_gene: TRBV24-1
j_gene: TRBJ1-5
len: 13
abundance: .
d_gene: .
CDR3nt: TGTGCCGCCAGTGATAGCACGGGTCAGCCCCAGCATTTT
CDR3aa: CAASDSTGQPQHF

v_gene: TRBV27
j_gene: TRBJ2-7
len: 14
abundance: .
d_gene: TRBD1
CDR3nt: TGTGCCAGCAGTATCGCCGGGACAGCCTACGAGCAGTACTTC
CDR3aa: CASSIAGTAYEQYF

v_gene: TRBV27
j_gene: TRBJ2-3
len: 15
abundance: many
d_gene: .
CDR3nt: TGTGCCAGCAGTCCCCGGTCGTACAGCACAGATACGCAGTATTTT
CDR3aa: CASSPRSYSTDTQYF

v_gene: TRBV20-1
j_gene: TRBJ2-2
len: 16
abundance: many
d_gene: TRBD2
CDR3nt: TGCAGTGCTAGAGAGAGAGGACTAGCTCGGACCGGGGAGCTGTTTTTT
CDR3aa: CSARERGLARTGELFF